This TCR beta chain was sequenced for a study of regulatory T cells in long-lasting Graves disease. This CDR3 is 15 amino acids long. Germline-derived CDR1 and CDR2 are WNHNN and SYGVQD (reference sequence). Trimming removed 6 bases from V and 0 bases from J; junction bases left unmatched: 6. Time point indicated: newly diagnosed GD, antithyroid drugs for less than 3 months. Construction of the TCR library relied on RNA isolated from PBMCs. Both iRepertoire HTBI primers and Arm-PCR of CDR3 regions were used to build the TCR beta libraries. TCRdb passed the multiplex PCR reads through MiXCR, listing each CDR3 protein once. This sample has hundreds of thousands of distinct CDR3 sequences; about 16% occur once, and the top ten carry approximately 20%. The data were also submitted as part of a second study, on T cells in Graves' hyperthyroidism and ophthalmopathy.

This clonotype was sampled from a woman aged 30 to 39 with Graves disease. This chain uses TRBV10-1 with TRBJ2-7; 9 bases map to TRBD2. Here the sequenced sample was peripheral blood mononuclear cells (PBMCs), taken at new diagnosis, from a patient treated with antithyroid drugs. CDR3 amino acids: CASRTSGLSSYEQYF. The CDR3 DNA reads TGCGCCAGCAGGACTAGCGGCCTGAGCTCCTACGAGCAGTACTTC.